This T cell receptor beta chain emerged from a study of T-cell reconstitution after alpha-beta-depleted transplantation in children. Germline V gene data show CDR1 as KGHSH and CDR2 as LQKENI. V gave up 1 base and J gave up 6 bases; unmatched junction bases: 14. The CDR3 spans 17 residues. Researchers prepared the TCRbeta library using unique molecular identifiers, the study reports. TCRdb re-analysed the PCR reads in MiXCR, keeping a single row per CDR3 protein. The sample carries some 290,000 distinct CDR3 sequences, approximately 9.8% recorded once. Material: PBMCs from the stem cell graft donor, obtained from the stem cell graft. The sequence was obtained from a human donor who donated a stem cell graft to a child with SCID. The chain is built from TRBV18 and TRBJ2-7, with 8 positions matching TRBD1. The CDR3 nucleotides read TGTGCCAGCTCACCACAGCTGAGGACAGGGATAATGAGCGAGCAGTACTTC. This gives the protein CASSPQLRTGIMSEQYF.